This TCR beta chain derives from a study of metastatic and nonmetastatic thyroid tumors (dated by TCRdb to 2020 to 2022). Context from the whole study: Repertoires from peripheral blood and from tumor or nodule tissue samples of malignant and benign thyroid patients were compared. Study-level results and caveats: TCR beta diversity was reported as significantly higher in malignant tumors than in benign nodules, in both blood and tumor samples.

The germline V end is reduced by 5 bases and the J end by 0 bases; junction bases left unmatched: 7. Sequences SGHVS (CDR1) and FQNEAQ (CDR2) are obtained from the germline V gene. The CDR3 starts with the cysteine, ends with the phenylalanine, and has 15 residues. Only the CDR3 region is kept as DNA, spanning 45 bases read in frame from base 1. No patient had received any treatment before thyroid surgery. Using T-cell receptor beta sequencing, the study looked back at clinical samples from patients collected from about 2012 to 2018. This clone was recorded at least ten times. Its antigen has not been determined. Qualities for individual bases were not recorded, and no much larger clone is one base off. Libraries were constructed by PCR. For sequencing, an Illumina HiSeq 4000 was employed. High-throughput sequencing was used to profile the TCR beta-chain CDR3 region of each patient. Regarding the original processing steps: CDR3 differences across clinicopathological groups were used to build a classifier for discriminating distant-metastatic papillary thyroid cancer patients. The Shannon index was used to measure repertoire diversity, and the Morisita-Horn index was used to measure how similar tumor and blood repertoires were. The raw public data were reprocessed by TCRdb itself: fastp quality trimming at Q25, MiXCR clonotype calling, in-frame beta chains only. These V and J calls are TCRdb output, not the study's own analysis. For this sample the table gives under 55,000 clones, of which approximately 19% were detected only once. 2.5% to 3.5% of the sample lies in the top ten.

Rearrangement joined TRBV7-8 to TRBJ2-7; the junction holds 7 bases that match TRBD1. The sequenced material came from blood. This sequence was found in a female donor with papillary thyroid cancer or a benign thyroid nodule (not recorded which). Some clones in this sample may be carry-over from other donors' samples. The CDR3 protein is CASSPQRGPSYEQYF. The DNA sequence reads TGTGCCAGCAGCCCCCAAAGGGGGCCCTCCTACGAGCAGTACTTC.